These 7 T cell receptor beta chains originate from one sample sequenced in a study of blood T cells in healthy people across ages. Primed by a sample-barcoded 5' primer and a J-beta primer mix, a second PCR proceeded for 7 to 11 cycles. Each CDR3 protein is one row after TCRdb ran MiXCR on the 5' RACE reads. The table has some 1.4 million distinct CDR3 sequences, 40% to 50% seen once; the top ten hold approximately 7.9%. The sample comprised blood. The receptors derive from a woman between 18 and 29 years old in good health.

The chain carries TRBV18 and TRBJ2-5; the match to TRBD1 covers 7 bases. The CDR3 has 16 residues. V trimming: 3 bases; J trimming: 2 bases; junction bases outside the gene matches: 9. Germline V CDR1 and CDR2: KGHSH, LQKENI. CDR3 amino acids: CASSPFKGAGQETQYF. The CDR3 DNA follows: TGTGCCAGCTCACCCTTTAAGGGGGCCGGGCAAGAGACCCAGTACTTC.

To note about this clonotype: Germline and junction disagree at one end, which may indicate a read error. This sequence joins TRBV7-2 and TRBJ2-1, with 9 bases fitting TRBD2. This CDR3 has 13 amino acids. Germline V gene sequence: CDR1 SGHTA, CDR2 FQGNSA. CDR3 nucleotides: TGTGCCAGCAGCTTGGAACCGGGACTAGCTCTCGCCTTC. Amino acids: CASSLEPGLALAF.

The rearrangement joins TRBV6-1 to TRBJ1-2, with 9 positions matching TRBD1. The CDR3 is 15 residues long. The V and J ends lost 4 bases and 4 bases, in that order; junction bases with no gene match: 7. Germline CDR1 is MNHNS and CDR2 is SASEGT. The CDR3 nucleotides read TGTGCCAGCAGTGCGAAGGACAGGGGAAGCTATGGCTACACCTTC. This gives the protein CASSAKDRGSYGYTF.

The chain uses TRBV19 and TRBJ2-4; the match to TRBD1 covers 7 bases. The CDR3 runs 16 residues. CDR1 is LNHDA and CDR2 is SQIVND in the germline V gene (reference sequence). The V and J ends lost 5 bases and 2 bases, in that order; junction bases with no gene match: 9. This CDR3 is CASSYRDSRPKNIQYF. The CDR3 DNA reads as TGTGCCAGTAGTTACCGGGACAGTCGGCCCAAAAACATTCAGTACTTC.

This clonotype was seen ten or more times. This chain connects TRBV12-3 or TRBV12-4 to TRBJ2-1; 14 bases line up with TRBD2. The V segment lost 6 bases and the J segment 7 bases; nucleotides outside the gene matches: 5. The CDR3 length is 15 residues. The CDR3 reads CASRPTSGGANEQFF. The DNA of the CDR3 is TGTGCCAGCAGACCGACTAGCGGGGGGGCTAATGAGCAGTTCTTC.

This clonotype was detected ten times or more. The junction differs from germline at one of its ends, possibly a read error. The chain joins TRBV12-3 or TRBV12-4 to TRBJ2-1, with 9 bases aligning to TRBD2. The CDR3 has 13 residues. The CDR3 protein is CASSLLAGGEQFF. CDR3 coding DNA: TGCGCCAGCAGTTTACTAGCGGGCGGTGAGCAGTTCTTC.

Comments on this clonotype: An end of the junction differs from the germline gene, which may be a read error. This rearrangement joins TRBV7-4 to TRBJ2-1, with D hard to call. This CDR3 spans 17 amino acids. The germline V gene encodes CDR1 SGHVT and CDR2 SQSDAQ. CDR3 DNA: TGTGCCAGCAGCTTAGCTCGGGCGGCTTCGAGCTACAAGGAGCAGTTCTTC. This sequence encodes CASSLARAASSYKEQFF.